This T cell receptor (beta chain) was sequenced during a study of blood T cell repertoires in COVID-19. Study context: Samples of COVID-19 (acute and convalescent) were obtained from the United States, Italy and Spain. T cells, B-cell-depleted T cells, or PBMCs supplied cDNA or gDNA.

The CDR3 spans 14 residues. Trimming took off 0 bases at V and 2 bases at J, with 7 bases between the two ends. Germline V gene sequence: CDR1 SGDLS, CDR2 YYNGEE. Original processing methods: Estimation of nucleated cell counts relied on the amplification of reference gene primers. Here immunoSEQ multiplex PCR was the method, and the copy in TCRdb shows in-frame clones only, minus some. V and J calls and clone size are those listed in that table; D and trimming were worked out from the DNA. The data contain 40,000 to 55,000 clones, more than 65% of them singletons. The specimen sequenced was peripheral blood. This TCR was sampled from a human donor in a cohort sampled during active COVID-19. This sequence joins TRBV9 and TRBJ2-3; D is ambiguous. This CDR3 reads CASSVVSYTDTQYF. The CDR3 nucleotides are TGTGCCAGCAGCGTAGTGTCCTACACAGATACGCAGTATTTT.